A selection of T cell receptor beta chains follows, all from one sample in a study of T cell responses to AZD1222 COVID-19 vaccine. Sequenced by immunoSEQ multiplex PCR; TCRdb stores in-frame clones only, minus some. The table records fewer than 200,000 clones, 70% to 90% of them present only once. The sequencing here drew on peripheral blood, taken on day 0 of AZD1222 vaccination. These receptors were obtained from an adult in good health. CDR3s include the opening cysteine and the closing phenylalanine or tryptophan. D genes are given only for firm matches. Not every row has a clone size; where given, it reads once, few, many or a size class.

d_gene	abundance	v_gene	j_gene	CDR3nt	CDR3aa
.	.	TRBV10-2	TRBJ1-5	TGCGCCGTTTCCGGGGGATTAGACAATCAGCCCCAGCATTTT	CAVSGGLDNQPQHF
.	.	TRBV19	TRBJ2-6	TGTGCCAGTAGTAATCAGGGTTCTGGGGCCAACGTCCTGACTTTC	CASSNQGSGANVLTF
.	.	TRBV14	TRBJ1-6	TGTGCCAGCAGCCGGGGCCTGACTGGGAGCTCCTATAATTCACCCCTCCACTTT	CASSRGLTGSSYNSPLHF
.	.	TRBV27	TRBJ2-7	TGTGCCAGCAGTTTAAACTGGGATAACCACGAGCAGTACTTC	CASSLNWDNHEQYF
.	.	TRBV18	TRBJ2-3	TGTGCCAGCTCACCGGATATAACAGATACGCAGTATTTT	CASSPDITDTQYF
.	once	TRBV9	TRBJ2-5	TGTGCCAGCAGCGCTCACGGGAGTCAGGAGACCCAGTACTTC	CASSAHGSQETQYF
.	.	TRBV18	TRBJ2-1	TGTGCCAGCTCACCAGCGGATTTAGGCTCCTACAATGAGCAGTTCTTC	CASSPADLGSYNEQFF
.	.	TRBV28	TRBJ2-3	TGTGCCAGCAGCAAACGGACAAAAGCTAGCACAGATACGCAGTATTTT	CASSKRTKASTDTQYF
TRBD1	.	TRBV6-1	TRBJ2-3	TGTGCCAGCAGTGATCGGGACAGGGGGAAGCGCACAGATACGCAGTATTTT	CASSDRDRGKRTDTQYF
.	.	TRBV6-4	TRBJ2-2	TGTGCCAGCAGAATTCAGGAGAACACCGGGGAGCTGTTTTTT	CASRIQENTGELFF
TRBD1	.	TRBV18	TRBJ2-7	TGTGCCAGCTCAACCATGGGACAGGGTGACGAGCAGTACTTC	CASSTMGQGDEQYF
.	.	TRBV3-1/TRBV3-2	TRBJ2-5	TGTGCCAGCAGCCAGCAGGGGGGCGTGGAGACCCAGTACTTC	CASSQQGGVETQYF
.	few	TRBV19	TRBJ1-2	TGTGCCAGTAGTACAGGCGGAAATGGCTACACCTTC	CASSTGGNGYTF
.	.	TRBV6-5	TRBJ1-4	TGTGCCAGCAGGGACGGACTTCTGGAAAAACTGTTTTTT	CASRDGLLEKLFF
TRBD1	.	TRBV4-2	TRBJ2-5	TGTGCCAGCAGCCAAACTGGAAGGGGGCTAGGAGAGACCCAGTACTTC	CASSQTGRGLGETQYF
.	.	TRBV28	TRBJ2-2	TGTGCCAGCGTCCGCGGCGGTCCGAACACCGGGGAGCTGTTTTTT	CASVRGGPNTGELFF
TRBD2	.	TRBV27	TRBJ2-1	TGTGCCGCCCATAGAGCGGGAGGGTCCGGGAGCTCCTACAATGAGCAGTTCTTC	CAAHRAGGSGSSYNEQFF
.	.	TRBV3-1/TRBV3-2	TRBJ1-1	TGTGCCAGCAGCCCGGAGCCAGGGAACACTGAAGCTTTCTTT	CASSPEPGNTEAFF
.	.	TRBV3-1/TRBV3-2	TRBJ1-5	TGTGCCAGCAGCCAGGGTTATCAGCCCCAGCATTTT	CASSQGYQPQHF
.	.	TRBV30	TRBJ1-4	TGTGCCGCTGGTCGAAGGGAAAAACTGTTTTTT	CAAGRREKLFF
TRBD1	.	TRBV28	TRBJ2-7	TGTGCCAGCAGTTGGCAGGGGGCCTACGAGCAGTACTTC	CASSWQGAYEQYF
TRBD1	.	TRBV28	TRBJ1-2	TGTGCCAGCAGAAGAACAGGGGGCGCGGGGGGCTACACCTTC	CASRRTGGAGGYTF
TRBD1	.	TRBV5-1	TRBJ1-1	TGCGCCAGCAGCCAGGTCTCAGGGGGGAACACTGAAGCTTTCTTT	CASSQVSGGNTEAFF
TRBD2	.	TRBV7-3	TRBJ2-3	TGTGCCAGCAGCTTTGGGACTAGCGTCACAGATACGCAGTATTTT	CASSFGTSVTDTQYF
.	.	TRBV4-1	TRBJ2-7	TGCGCCAGCAGCCAAGTCTCAGGGACCTACGAGCAGTACTTC	CASSQVSGTYEQYF
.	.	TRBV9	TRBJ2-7	TGTGCCAGCAGCGTCCAAGGGACTTCCTACGAGCAGTACTTC	CASSVQGTSYEQYF
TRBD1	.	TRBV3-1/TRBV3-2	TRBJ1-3	TGTGCCAGCAGTCTAAATGACAGGGGCGAATCTGGAAACACCATATATTTT	CASSLNDRGESGNTIYF
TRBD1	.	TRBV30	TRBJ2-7	TGTGCCCAGGGCGATTACAGGGGGTACGAGCAGTACTTC	CAQGDYRGYEQYF
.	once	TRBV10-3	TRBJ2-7	TGTGCCATCAGTGAGTCGAGGCTAGCGAAAAGGTACGAGCAGTACTTC	CAISESRLAKRYEQYF
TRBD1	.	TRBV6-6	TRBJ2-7	TGTGCCAGCAGAAACTTAGGACAGGGGGGCTACGAGCAGTACTTC	CASRNLGQGGYEQYF
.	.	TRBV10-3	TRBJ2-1	TGTGCCATCAGTCCCCCGGGTTACAATGAGCAGTTCTTC	CAISPPGYNEQFF
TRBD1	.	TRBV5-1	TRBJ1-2	TGCGCCAGCAGCGAGGGAGGGACAGGGAACTATGGCTACACCTTC	CASSEGGTGNYGYTF
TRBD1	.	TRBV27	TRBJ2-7	TGTGCCAGCACAAAATGGGGGACAGGGGGCTCCTACGAGCAGTACTTC	CASTKWGTGGSYEQYF
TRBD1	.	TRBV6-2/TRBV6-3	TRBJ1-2	TGTGCCAGCAGTTTCGCCGGGACAGGGCCCGATTATGGCTACACCTTC	CASSFAGTGPDYGYTF
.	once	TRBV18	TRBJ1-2	TGTGCCAGCTCACACCTCCAGGACAGTAGCGTCTATGGCTACACCTTC	CASSHLQDSSVYGYTF
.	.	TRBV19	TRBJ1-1	TGTGCCAGTAGTATAACGGGAAAGAACACTGAAGCTTTCTTT	CASSITGKNTEAFF
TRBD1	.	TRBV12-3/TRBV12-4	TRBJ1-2	TGTGCCAGCAGGGACAGGCCATACTATGGCTACACCTTC	CASRDRPYYGYTF
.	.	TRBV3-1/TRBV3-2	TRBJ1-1	TGTGCCAGCAGCCAAGTCCGAGGAACTGAAGCTTTCTTT	CASSQVRGTEAFF
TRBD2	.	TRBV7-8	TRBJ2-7	TGTGCCAGCAGCCCAGGGACTAGCGGGACGGGGGAGCAGTACTTC	CASSPGTSGTGEQYF
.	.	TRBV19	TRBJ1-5	TGTGCCAGTAGTTATGGGAGTTCGGGTAGAGTCAATCAGCCCCAGCATTTT	CASSYGSSGRVNQPQHF
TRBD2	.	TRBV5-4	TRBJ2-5	TGTGCCAGCAGCTCCATCGCTAGCGGGAGTTTGCAAGAGACCCAGTACTTC	CASSSIASGSLQETQYF
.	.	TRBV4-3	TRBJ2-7	TGCGCCAGCAGCCAAGCCGTAGCTACAGGGACAACCTCCTACGAGCAGTACTTC	CASSQAVATGTTSYEQYF
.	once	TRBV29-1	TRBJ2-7	TGCAGCGTTGCGGGACGGATCTCCTACGAGCAGTACTTC	CSVAGRISYEQYF
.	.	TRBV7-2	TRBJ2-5	TGTGCCAGCAGCTTGGGTGGGGGTCAAGAGACCCAGTACTTC	CASSLGGGQETQYF
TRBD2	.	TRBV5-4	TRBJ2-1	TGTGCCAGCAGCAGGGGACTAGCGGGGTCCTCCTACAATGAGCAGTTCTTC	CASSRGLAGSSYNEQFF
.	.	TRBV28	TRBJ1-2	TGTGCCAGCAGTTTAGTGGGGGTTGGCTACACCTTC	CASSLVGVGYTF
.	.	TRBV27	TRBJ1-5	TGTGCCAGCAGTTTATGGCCCCCACTGGAGATAGGCAATCAGCCCCAGCATTTT	CASSLWPPLEIGNQPQHF
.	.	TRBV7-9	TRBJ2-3	TGTGCCAGCACCCCTACCAACACAGATACGCAGTATTTT	CASTPTNTDTQYF
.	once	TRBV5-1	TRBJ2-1	TGCGCCAGCAGCCCAGGGGGGTCCGGCTACAATGAGCAGTTCTTC	CASSPGGSGYNEQFF
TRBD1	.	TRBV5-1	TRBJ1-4	TGCGCCAGCGCAAGGGACAGCACTAATGAAAAACTGTTTTTT	CASARDSTNEKLFF
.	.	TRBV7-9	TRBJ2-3	TGTGCCAGCAGCTTAGAGAGGAGGCGCTTACTTTCTAGCACAGATACGCAGTATTTT	CASSLERRRLLSSTDTQYF
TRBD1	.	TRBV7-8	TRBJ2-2	TGTGCCAGCAGCTTGGGAGGCGGGACAGGGTTAATAGGTACGGGGGAGCTGTTTTTT	CASSLGGGTGLIGTGELFF
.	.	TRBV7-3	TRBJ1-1	TGTGCCAGCAGCTTCTCGGGAGGCCTGAACACTGAAGCTTTCTTT	CASSFSGGLNTEAFF
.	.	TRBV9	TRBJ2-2	TGTGCCAGCAGCGCATCGAGGGTACAGCACACCGGGGAGCTGTTTTTT	CASSASRVQHTGELFF